One T cell receptor (beta chain) is described in this entry. The data derive from a study of Graves' ophthalmopathy and Graves' hyperthyroidism. The CDR3 has 16 amino acids. V lost 7 bases and J lost 1, with 20 bases in between. The authors amplified TCR beta CDR3 regions from RNA transcripts. HTBI primers were used in a first-round RT-PCR, which preceded a second-round multiplex PCR. MiXCR, applied by TCRdb to the multiplex PCR reads, yields one record per CDR3 protein. Of 200,000 to 250,000 distinct CDR3 sequences in the sample, 25% to 30% were seen once. The receptor's source is a man in his fifties or sixties with Graves' ophthalmopathy. This chain connects TRBV12-3 or TRBV12-4 to TRBJ2-7; D is unclear. Sequencing was done on a sample of peripheral blood. The CDR3, as DNA: TGTGCCAGCATTCGATCTGAGAACCCCAGATCCTACGAGCAGTACTTC. It encodes CASIRSENPRSYEQYF.